This TCR beta chain appears in the sequencing data of a study of shared clonotypes between healthy human individuals. For the study at large: Three men and a couple of women, aged 18 to 49, were donors. Study results and limitations: Clonotypes shared by all four sorted-subset donors had higher generation probabilities than non-shared clonotypes.

Over several immunoSEQ plates, each subset's genomic DNA was distributed in even portions. This table comes from immunoSEQ multiplex PCR, and its TCRdb copy is limited to in-frame clones, with some not included. The top ten hold under 1.5% of the sample, which has about 1,800,000 clones, about 94% seen once. Comments on this clone: Its antigen is still unknown.

V was trimmed by 2 bases and J by 5 bases, leaving 13 bases between them. CDR1 and CDR2 from the germline V gene are SGHVS and FNYEAQ. CDR3 length equals 14 residues. Selected positively for CCR7 and CD45RO-negative, naive CD8 cells excluded terminally differentiated effector memory CD45RA+ cells. The receptor's source is a man aged 18 to 35 in good health. V is TRBV7-6 and J is TRBJ2-7; TRBD1 is a possible D gene (5 bases). Specimen: naive CD8+ T cells sorted from blood. CDR3 coding DNA: TGTGCCAGCAGCTTATATGGGGCAGTTGACGAGCAGTACTTC. Its translation is CASSLYGAVDEQYF.